What follows are 32 T cell receptor beta chains derived from one specimen sequenced in a study of human T cells and chemical hapten exposure. A single record per CDR3 protein comes from TCRdb applying MiXCR to the RACE reads. The sample carries some 44,000 distinct CDR3 sequences, more than 8.5% recorded once. Time point described: patch test 2, 6 weeks after DPC sensitization. The treatment: therapeutic diphenylcyclopropenone sensitization with weekly scalp DPC. Source: whole blood, taken in connection with sensitization to the hapten diphenylcyclopropenone (DPC). The receptors come from a woman aged 40 to 50 with alopecia areata. Some clones in this sample may be carry-over from other donors' samples.

Many counts were recorded for this clonotype. The chain combines TRBV5-5 with TRBJ2-7, with D perhaps TRBD2 (6 bases). V lost 4 bases and J 3 bases, leaving 14 bases between the germline ends. This CDR3 contains 14 residues. Germline values: CDR1 SGHKS, CDR2 YYEKEE (reference sequence). The CDR3 DNA is TGTGCCAGCAGCCGAGGAGGGAAGATCTACGAGCAGTACTTC. Protein product: CASSRGGKIYEQYF.

This clonotype has ten or more counts. In DNA form, the CDR3 reads TGTGCCAGCAGCCCAAGGTGGACTAATGAAAAACTGTTTTTT. Translating gives CASSPRWTNEKLFF. The chain has TRBV2 and TRBJ1-4; D not resolved. V shed 6 bases and J shed 2 bases, with 10 bases lying between them. Germline lookup yields CDR1 SNHLY and CDR2 FYNNEI. CDR3 length equals 14 residues. The variable domain in full, completed from reference TRBV2 and TRBJ1-4, reads EPEVTQTPSHQVTQMGQEVILRCVPISNHLYFYWYRQILGQKVEFLVSFYNNEISEKSEIFDDQFSVERPDGSNFTLKIRSTKLEDSAMYFCASSPRWTNEKLFFGSGTQLSVL.

This clonotype has ten or more counts. The V call is TRBV11-2, the J call TRBJ1-1; D unclear. From germline, CDR1 is SGHAT and CDR2 FQNNGV. CDR3 size: 15 residues. Trimming took off 2 bases at V and 1 base at J, with 11 bases between the two ends. The CDR3 nucleotides are TGTGCCAGCAGCTTAAGCGACGAGGCGAACACTGAAGCTTTCTTT. It codes for CASSLSDEANTEAFF.

The V and J genes are TRBV18 and TRBJ2-7, with TRBD2 matching 9 bases. The trim removed 6 bases at V and 4 bases at J, leaving 10 bases unmatched. Germline loops: CDR1 KGHSH, CDR2 LQKENI. This CDR3 has 15 amino acids. The CDR3 nucleotides read TGTGCCAGCTCGTCAAATAGCGGGGGTCATTACGAGCAGTACTTC. This sequence encodes CASSSNSGGHYEQYF.

The sample holds a few counts of this clonotype. This chain uses TRBV7-6 with TRBJ1-3, with a tentative D call TRBD1 (5 bases). V gave up 5 bases and J gave up 0 bases, with 20 bases separating them. The CDR3 loop spans 18 amino acids. Germline loops: CDR1 SGHVS, CDR2 FNYEAQ. The CDR3 DNA is TGTGCCAGCAGCCTAAAGTATGCGGGAGACAGCTCTGGAAACACCATATATTTT. It encodes CASSLKYAGDSSGNTIYF.

This clonotype was seen only a few times. The V and J genes are TRBV4-2 and TRBJ2-4; the D gene is possibly TRBD2 (5 bases). The CDR3 runs to 15 residues. Germline V CDR1 and CDR2: LGHNA, YNFKEQ. Trimming left V 9 bases short and J 1 base short, with 16 bases between. The CDR3 region is CASVRVGCAKNIQYF. DNA for the CDR3: TGTGCCAGTGTGCGGGTTGGATGTGCCAAAAACATTCAGTACTTC.

This clonotype was detected ten times or more. The chain joins TRBV20-1 to TRBJ2-7; no clear D. This CDR3 has 13 amino acids. Deletions cut 6 bases from V and 0 bases from J, with 12 bases between. Germline V CDR1 and CDR2: DFQATT, SNEGSKA (reference sequence). The CDR3 nucleotides are TGCAGTGCCAGACTGAGAGGCTCCTACGAGCAGTACTTC. Translation: CSARLRGSYEQYF.

This clonotype occurred a few times. This chain uses TRBV12-3 or TRBV12-4 with TRBJ1-1; D possibly corresponds to TRBD1 (6 bases). The CDR3 spans 15 residues. V dropped 6 bases and J dropped 6 bases, with 20 bases sitting between them. The CDR3 DNA is TGTGCCAGCAGCATCGGCCTGAGGGGGGGAGCTGAAGCTTTCTTT. Protein: CASSIGLRGGAEAFF.

With regard to this clonotype: Relative to the germline gene, one junction end is altered; a read error may explain this. The chain employs TRBV11-2 and TRBJ2-3; no firm D call. The CDR3 runs to 13 residues. The germline V gene has CDR1 SGHAT and CDR2 FQNNGV. The CDR3 is CASSPHMIDAQYF. In nucleotides, the CDR3 is TGTGCCAGCAGCCCTCACATGATAGATGCGCAGTATTTT.

This clonotype came up a few times. The chain has TRBV7-2 and TRBJ1-1; 8 bases match TRBD1. There are 11 residues in the CDR3. Per germline, CDR1 SGHTA and CDR2 FQGNSA. CDR3 nucleotides: TGTGCGGACAGGGTCGGGGCTGAAGCTTTCTTT. Its protein is CADRVGAEAFF. The complete variable domain, with remaining parts taken from reference TRBV7-2 and TRBJ1-1, reads GAGVSQSPSNKVTEKGKDVELRCDPISGHTALYWYRQSLGQGLEFLIYFQGNSAPDKSGLPSDRFSAERTGGSVSTLTIQRTQQEDSAVYLCADRVGAEAFFGQGTRLTVV.

This clonotype was picked up many times. V gene TRBV12-5 combines with J gene TRBJ2-5, with 8 bases identical to TRBD2. Trimming at V came to 5 bases and at J to 7 bases, leaving 9 bases not matched to a gene. CDR1 and CDR2 (germline): LGHNT, FRNRAP. The CDR3 spans 14 residues. In DNA, the CDR3 is TGTGCTAGTGGTCTGAGCGGGGGCGTCGGGACCCAGTACTTC. Translated: CASGLSGGVGTQYF.

The rearrangement joins TRBV12-3 or TRBV12-4 to TRBJ2-1; D gene unclear. There are 13 residues in the CDR3. Deletions cut 6 bases from V and 9 bases from J, with 15 bases between. For the CDR3, the DNA is TGTGCCAGCAGGGTACAACAATGGGGTGAGCAGTTCTTC. This codes for CASRVQQWGEQFF.

The chain employs TRBV27 and TRBJ1-1, with 8 bases fitting TRBD1. Germline V gives CDR1 MNHEY, CDR2 SMNVEV (reference sequence). CDR3 length: 15 amino acids. V gave up 5 bases and J gave up 0 bases; unmatched junction bases: 5. Written as DNA, the CDR3 is TGTGCCAGCAGTCCGGACAGGGAGATGAACACTGAAGCTTTCTTT. Its protein is CASSPDREMNTEAFF.

This clonotype showed up many times. The chain links TRBV7-2 to TRBJ2-3; 7 bases agree with TRBD2. The CDR3 runs to 16 residues. The germline V gene encodes CDR1 SGHTA and CDR2 FQGNSA. V lost 5 bases, J lost 1 base, and 9 bases stayed unmatched. The CDR3 reads CASSPSWGGGTDTQYF. CDR3 nucleotide sequence: TGTGCCAGCAGCCCCTCTTGGGGGGGGGGCACAGATACGCAGTATTTT.

The table lists this clonotype with many counts. The rearrangement joins TRBV6-2 or TRBV6-3 to TRBJ1-1, with a tentative D call TRBD1 (5 bases). This CDR3 has 15 amino acids. The V gene's germline CDR1 is MNHEY and CDR2 SVGEGT. Trimming cost V 0 bases and J 11 bases, with 19 bases left between them. CDR3 amino acids: CASSYSGQQKAAAFF. Here the CDR3 DNA reads TGTGCCAGCAGTTACTCCGGACAACAGAAAGCAGCGGCTTTCTTT.

This clonotype was counted many times. The chain recombines TRBV29-1 with TRBJ1-1, with TRBD1 as a possible D gene (6 bases). Germline CDR1 and CDR2: SQVTM and ANQGSEA. The CDR3 extends over 14 amino acids. The ends were cut back, 4 bases at V and 5 bases at J, with 17 bases in the middle. The CDR3 DNA is TGCAGCGTTGTCGGGGGGCCAAGGACGACTGAAGCTTTCTTT. Residues: CSVVGGPRTTEAFF.

This clonotype was recorded at least ten times. This chain links TRBV29-1 with TRBJ2-5, with D tentatively TRBD2 (6 bases). V was pared by 0 bases and J by 2 bases, with 10 bases between. CDR1 and CDR2 (germline): SQVTM, ANQGSEA. The CDR3 has 14 amino acids. In DNA form, the CDR3 reads TGCAGCGTTGAAGATCCGGCGGGACAAGAGACCCAGTACTTC. This codes for CSVEDPAGQETQYF.

This clonotype was counted a few times. The chain links TRBV7-2 to TRBJ2-3; 7 bases match TRBD2. V shed 1 base and J 0 bases; nucleotides not matched to a gene: 7. This CDR3 spans 17 amino acids. Germline-derived CDR1 and CDR2 are SGHTA and FQGNSA. CDR3 protein: CASSLGPAGISTDTQYF. For the CDR3, the DNA is TGTGCCAGCAGCTTAGGCCCAGCGGGGATTAGCACAGATACGCAGTATTTT.

This clonotype was observed many times. The J gene is TRBJ2-4, the V gene TRBV4-3; 9 bases are shared with TRBD2. V lost 0 bases to trimming and J lost 6 bases; unmatched junction nucleotides: 12. The germline V gene has CDR1 LGHNA and CDR2 YSLEER. This CDR3 contains 18 residues. The CDR3 DNA reads as TGCGCCAGCAGCCAAGAGAGCGGGGGGCCCCCCGGAGGAAACATTCAGTACTTC. This codes for CASSQESGGPPGGNIQYF.

Many counts were recorded for this clonotype. The chain combines TRBV5-1 with TRBJ2-1, with TRBD1 identical over 10 bases. The CDR3 length is 18 residues. Losses at the gene ends were 0 bases for V and 5 bases for J; bases not matched to a gene: 11. The germline V gene encodes CDR1 SGHRS and CDR2 YFSETQ. The CDR3 protein is CASSLVGTGVPGDNEQFF. In nucleotides, the CDR3 is TGCGCCAGCAGCTTGGTCGGGACAGGGGTGCCGGGGGACAATGAGCAGTTCTTC.

This chain joins TRBV28 and TRBJ2-4, with D hard to call. V was pared by 5 bases and J by 0 bases, with 8 bases between. From germline, CDR1 is MDHEN and CDR2 SYDVKM. The CDR3 length is 14 residues. CDR3 DNA: TGTGCCAGCAGTCCCCCGTTAGCCAAAAACATTCAGTACTTC. Protein sequence: CASSPPLAKNIQYF.

This clonotype has at least ten counts. The chain has TRBV5-8 and TRBJ2-3; unclear D gene. Germline values: CDR1 SGHTS, CDR2 YDEGEE. Trimming cost V 4 bases and J 7 bases, with 13 bases left between them. CDR3 length: 13 residues. The CDR3 nucleotides are TGTGCCAGCAGCCCCGAGACAAGACATACGCAGTATTTT. This sequence encodes CASSPETRHTQYF.

This clonotype was detected ten times or more. J is TRBJ2-5 and V is TRBV20-1; no definite D call. V lost 2 bases to trimming and J lost 2 bases, with 9 bases between them. This CDR3 comprises 13 residues. Germline-derived CDR1 and CDR2 are DFQATT and SNEGSKA (reference sequence). CDR3: CSARSVDQETQYF. The CDR3 nucleotides read TGCAGTGCTAGATCGGTGGATCAAGAGACCCAGTACTTC.

This clonotype has more than one count but fewer than ten. V is TRBV6-6 and J is TRBJ1-1, with 7 bases fitting TRBD1. The CDR3 consists of 15 residues. Germline lookup yields CDR1 MNHNY and CDR2 SVGAGI (reference sequence). Trimming took 6 bases from V and 6 from J; bases not matched to a gene: 13. The CDR3 sequence: CASSREGAPLSEAFF. The CDR3 nucleotides are TGTGCCAGCAGCCGCGAGGGGGCTCCTCTCTCTGAAGCTTTCTTT.

This clonotype was observed many times. This chain joins TRBV28 and TRBJ1-5; D might be TRBD1 (6 bases). The V gene's germline CDR1 is MDHEN and CDR2 SYDVKM. Trimming stripped 6 bases from V and 4 bases from J, with 10 bases between. The CDR3 runs to 13 residues. CDR3 region: CASRTGINQPQHF. Written as DNA, the CDR3 is TGTGCCAGCAGGACAGGAATAAATCAGCCCCAGCATTTT.

This clonotype was counted at least ten times. This chain joins TRBV4-1 and TRBJ2-1; TRBD2 matches 7 bases. The CDR3 length is 15 residues. V lost 2 bases to trimming and J lost 5 bases; unmatched junction nucleotides: 6. Per germline, CDR1 MGHRA and CDR2 YSYEKL. The CDR3 coding sequence is TGCGCCAGCAGCCAAATAGCGGGTTACCACAATGAGCAGTTCTTC. It translates to CASSQIAGYHNEQFF.

Many counts were recorded for this clonotype. The chain joins TRBV7-8 to TRBJ1-1; a possible D gene is TRBD1 (6 bases). In germline, CDR1 is SGHVS, CDR2 FQNEAQ. V was shortened by 6 bases and J by 1 base, with 24 bases between the two germline ends. The CDR3 spans 18 residues. The CDR3 protein is CASRSEFGGRGRNTEAFF. CDR3 bases: TGTGCCAGCAGGTCTGAATTCGGGGGGCGTGGACGGAACACTGAAGCTTTCTTT.

A few counts support this clonotype. The rearrangement uses TRBV5-4 and TRBJ2-5; D unclear. With 0 bases removed from V and 4 bases from J, the gap between germline ends came to 7 bases. Germline CDR1 reads SGHNT; CDR2 reads YYREEE (reference sequence). The CDR3 is made up of 13 amino acids. This CDR3 is CASSLDWGETQYF. The CDR3, as DNA: TGTGCCAGCAGCTTGGATTGGGGAGAGACCCAGTACTTC.

This clonotype was counted many times. The chain couples TRBV7-2 to TRBJ1-5, with TRBD1 matching over 7 bases. This CDR3 is 12 amino acids long. V was clipped by 3 bases and J by 15 bases; unmatched bases: 8. Germline V gene sequence: CDR1 SGHTA, CDR2 FQGNSA. CDR3 sequence (DNA): TGTGCCAGCAGCTTCCGGACAGGCGTGAGGCATTTT. Its protein is CASSFRTGVRHF.

This clonotype occurred many times. The genes are TRBV11-3 and TRBJ1-6, with D possibly being TRBD1 (5 bases). CDR1 SGHNT and CDR2 YENEEA come from the germline V gene. The ends were cut back, 4 bases at V and 7 bases at J, with 17 bases in the middle. The CDR3 runs 16 residues. CDR3: CASSSFWFGDNSPLHF. The CDR3 DNA follows: TGTGCCAGCAGCTCGTTTTGGTTTGGGGACAATTCACCCCTCCACTTT.

The sample holds many counts of this clonotype. The CDR3 DNA is TGTGCCAGCAGCGTAGGAGTCGGGGGTAGAGGCTCACCCCTCCACTTT. Encoded protein: CASSVGVGGRGSPLHF. The V gene is TRBV9, the J gene TRBJ1-6, with TRBD1 as a possible D gene (5 bases). Germline CDR1 reads SGDLS; CDR2 reads YYNGEE. V was trimmed by 0 bases and J by 10 bases, leaving 17 bases between them. CDR3 length: 16 residues.

This clonotype was found many times. The CDR3 region is CASSQVGEARTDTQYF. The CDR3 DNA reads as TGCGCCAGCAGCCAAGTAGGGGAGGCTCGCACAGATACGCAGTATTTT. The V and J genes are TRBV4-1 and TRBJ2-3, with D possibly TRBD2 on 6 matching bases. From germline, CDR1 is MGHRA and CDR2 YSYEKL. The CDR3 contains 16 residues. Trimming took off 1 base at V and 1 base at J, with 12 bases between the two ends.